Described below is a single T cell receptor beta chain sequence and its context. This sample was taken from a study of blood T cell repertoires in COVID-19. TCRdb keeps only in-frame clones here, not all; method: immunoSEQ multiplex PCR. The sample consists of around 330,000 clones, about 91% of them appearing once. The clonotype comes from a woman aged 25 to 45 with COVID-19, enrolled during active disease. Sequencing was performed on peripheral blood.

The DNA for the CDR3 is TGTGCCAGCAGCTTCGGGGGACAGGGAACTGAAGCTTTCTTT. Protein: CASSFGGQGTEAFF. The chain employs TRBV7-9 and TRBJ1-1, with TRBD1 identical over 9 bases. Germline V CDR1 and CDR2: SEHNR, FQNEAQ (reference sequence). The CDR3 runs to 14 residues. V was clipped by 3 bases and J by 5 bases; unmatched bases: 4.